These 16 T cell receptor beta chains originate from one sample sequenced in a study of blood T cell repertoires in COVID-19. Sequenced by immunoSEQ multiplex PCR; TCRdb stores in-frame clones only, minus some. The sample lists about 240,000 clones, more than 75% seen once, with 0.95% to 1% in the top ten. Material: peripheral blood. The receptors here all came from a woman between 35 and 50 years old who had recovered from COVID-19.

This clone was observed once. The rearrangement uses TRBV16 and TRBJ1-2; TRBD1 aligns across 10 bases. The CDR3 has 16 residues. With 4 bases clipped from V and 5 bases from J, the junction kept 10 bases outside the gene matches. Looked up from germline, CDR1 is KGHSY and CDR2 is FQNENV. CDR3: CASSRRGTGDRYGYTF. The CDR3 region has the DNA TGTGCCAGCAGCCGGCGCGGGACAGGGGATCGGTATGGCTACACCTTC.

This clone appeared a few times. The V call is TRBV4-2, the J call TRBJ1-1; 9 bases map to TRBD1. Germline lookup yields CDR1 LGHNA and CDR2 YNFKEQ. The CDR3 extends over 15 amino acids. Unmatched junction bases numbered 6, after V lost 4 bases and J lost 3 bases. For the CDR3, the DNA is TGTGCCAGCAGCCCCGGGACAGGGTCCGACACTGAAGCTTTCTTT. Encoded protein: CASSPGTGSDTEAFF.

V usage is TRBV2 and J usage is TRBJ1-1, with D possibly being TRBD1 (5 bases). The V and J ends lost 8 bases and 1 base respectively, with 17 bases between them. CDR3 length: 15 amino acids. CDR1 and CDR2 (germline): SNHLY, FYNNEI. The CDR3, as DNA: TGTGCCAGCCACGACAGACCGACCGGGAACACTGAAGCTTTCTTT. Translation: CASHDRPTGNTEAFF.

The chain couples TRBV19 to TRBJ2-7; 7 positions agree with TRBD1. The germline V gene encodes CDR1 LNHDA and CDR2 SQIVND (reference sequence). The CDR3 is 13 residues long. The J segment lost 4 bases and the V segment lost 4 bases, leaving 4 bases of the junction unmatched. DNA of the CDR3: TGTGCCAGTAGTACCACAGGGGCGTACGAGCAGTACTTC. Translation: CASSTTGAYEQYF.

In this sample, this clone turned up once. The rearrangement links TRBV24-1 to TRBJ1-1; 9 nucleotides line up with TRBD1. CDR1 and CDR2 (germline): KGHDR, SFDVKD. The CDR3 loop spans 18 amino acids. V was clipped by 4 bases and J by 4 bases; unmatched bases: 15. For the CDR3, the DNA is TGTGCCACCAGTGACCCGGGACCAACAGGGGGCGAGTCCACTGAAGCTTTCTTT. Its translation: CATSDPGPTGGESTEAFF.

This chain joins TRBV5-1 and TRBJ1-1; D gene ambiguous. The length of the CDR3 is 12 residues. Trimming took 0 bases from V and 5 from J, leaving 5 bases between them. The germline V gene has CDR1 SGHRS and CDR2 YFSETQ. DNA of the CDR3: TGCGCCAGCAGCTTGGTTTCAACTGAAGCTTTCTTT. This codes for CASSLVSTEAFF.

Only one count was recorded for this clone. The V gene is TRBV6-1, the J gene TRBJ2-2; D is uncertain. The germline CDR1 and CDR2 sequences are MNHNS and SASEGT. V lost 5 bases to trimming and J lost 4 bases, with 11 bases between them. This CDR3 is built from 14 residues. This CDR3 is CASSSRGGTGELFF. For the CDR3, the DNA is TGTGCCAGCAGTTCGCGTGGCGGCACCGGGGAGCTGTTTTTT.

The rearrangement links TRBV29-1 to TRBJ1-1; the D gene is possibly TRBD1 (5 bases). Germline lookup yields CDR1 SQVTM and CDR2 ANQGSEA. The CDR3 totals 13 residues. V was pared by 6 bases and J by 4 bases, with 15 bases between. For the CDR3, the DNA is TGCAGCGTCGCTGAACGGGGACTCACTGAAGCTTTCTTT. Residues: CSVAERGLTEAFF.

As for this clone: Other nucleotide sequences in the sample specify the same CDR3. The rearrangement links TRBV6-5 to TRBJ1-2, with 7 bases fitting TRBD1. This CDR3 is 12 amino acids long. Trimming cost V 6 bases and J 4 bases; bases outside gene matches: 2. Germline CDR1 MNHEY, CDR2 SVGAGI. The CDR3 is CASSRTGYGYTF. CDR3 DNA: TGTGCCAGCAGCCGGACAGGCTATGGCTACACCTTC.

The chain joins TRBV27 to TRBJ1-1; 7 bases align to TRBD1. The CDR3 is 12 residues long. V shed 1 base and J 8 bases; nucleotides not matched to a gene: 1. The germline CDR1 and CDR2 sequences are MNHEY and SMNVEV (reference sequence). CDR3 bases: TGTGCCAGCAGTTTATTGGGACAGGAAGCTTTCTTT. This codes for CASSLLGQEAFF.

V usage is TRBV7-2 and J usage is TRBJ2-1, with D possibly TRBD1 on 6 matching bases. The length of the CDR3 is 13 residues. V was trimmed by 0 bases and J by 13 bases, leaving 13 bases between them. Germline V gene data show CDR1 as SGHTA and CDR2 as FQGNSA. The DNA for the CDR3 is TGTGCCAGCAGCTTAGCGGGGGCGGTCCCCCAGTTCTTC. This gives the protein CASSLAGAVPQFF. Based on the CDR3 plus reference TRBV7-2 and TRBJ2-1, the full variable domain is GAGVSQSPSNKVTEKGKDVELRCDPISGHTALYWYRQSLGQGLEFLIYFQGNSAPDKSGLPSDRFSAERTGGSVSTLTIQRTQQEDSAVYLCASSLAGAVPQFFGPGTRLTVL.

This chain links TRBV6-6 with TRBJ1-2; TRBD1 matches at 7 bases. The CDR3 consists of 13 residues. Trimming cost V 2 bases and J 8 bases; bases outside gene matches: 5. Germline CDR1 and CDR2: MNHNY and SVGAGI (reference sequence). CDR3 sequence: CASSYDRVGGYTF. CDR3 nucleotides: TGTGCCAGCAGTTACGACAGGGTGGGGGGCTACACCTTC.

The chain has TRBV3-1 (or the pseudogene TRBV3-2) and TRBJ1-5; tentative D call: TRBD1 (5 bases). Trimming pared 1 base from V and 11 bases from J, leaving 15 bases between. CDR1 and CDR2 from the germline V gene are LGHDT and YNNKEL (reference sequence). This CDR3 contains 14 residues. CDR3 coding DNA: TGTGCCAGCAGCCAAGGGGGTGCGGGGCTGGCCCAGCATTTT. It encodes CASSQGGAGLAQHF.

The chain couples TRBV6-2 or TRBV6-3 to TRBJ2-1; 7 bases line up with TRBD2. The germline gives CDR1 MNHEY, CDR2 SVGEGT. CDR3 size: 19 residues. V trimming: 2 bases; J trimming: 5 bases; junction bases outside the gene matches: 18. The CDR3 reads CASSYLPWGGSKRDNEQFF. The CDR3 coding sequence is TGTGCCAGCAGTTACCTCCCCTGGGGCGGGAGTAAGAGGGACAATGAGCAGTTCTTC.

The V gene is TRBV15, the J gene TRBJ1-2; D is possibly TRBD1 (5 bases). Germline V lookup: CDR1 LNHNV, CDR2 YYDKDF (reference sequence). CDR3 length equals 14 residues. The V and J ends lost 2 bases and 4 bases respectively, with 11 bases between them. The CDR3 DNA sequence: TGTGCCACCAGCAGACCCCCGGGGGGCTATGGCTACACCTTC. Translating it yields CATSRPPGGYGYTF.

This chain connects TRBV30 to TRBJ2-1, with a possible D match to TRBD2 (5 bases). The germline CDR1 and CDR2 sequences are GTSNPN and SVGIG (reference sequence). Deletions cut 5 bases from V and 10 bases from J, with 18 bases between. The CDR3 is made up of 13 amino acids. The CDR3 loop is CAWVGVGLAEQFF. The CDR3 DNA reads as TGTGCCTGGGTGGGAGTTGGTTTGGCAGAGCAGTTCTTC.